These 20 T cell receptor beta chains came from one sample sequenced in a study of T cells in Graves' hyperthyroidism and ophthalmopathy. Researchers amplified the TCR beta CDR3 regions from RNA transcripts. A first-round RT-PCR of the TCR CDR3 used the HTBI primer set. TCRdb ran MiXCR on the multiplex PCR reads and lists one entry per CDR3 protein. The sample shows 600,000 or so distinct CDR3 sequences, around 13% of them seen only once. Material for sequencing was blood. The receptors were sampled from a woman aged 45-65 years with Graves' ophthalmopathy.

This clonotype occurred many times. The chain uses TRBV2 and TRBJ1-1; a weak D match, TRBD1 (5 bases). CDR1 is SNHLY and CDR2 is FYNNEI in the germline V gene. This CDR3 spans 14 amino acids. V was clipped by 7 bases and J by 4 bases, with 16 bases between them. Written as DNA, the CDR3 is TGTGCCAGCAAAGCCAGGGACGCTCCCACTGAAGCTTTCTTT. Residues: CASKARDAPTEAFF.

The DNA for the CDR3 is TGTGCTAGTGGTACCCACACGGGACAGGGAGGTGGCTACACCTTC. Its translation is CASGTHTGQGGGYTF. The rearrangement uses TRBV12-5 and TRBJ1-2; TRBD1 matches at 9 bases. Germline V gene sequence: CDR1 LGHNT, CDR2 FRNRAP. After removal of 5 bases from V and 7 bases from J, the junction contained 11 bases not matched to a gene. CDR3 length equals 15 residues.

This clonotype has ten or more counts. The CDR3 sequence: CASRDSGGTDTQYF. DNA of the CDR3: TGCGCCAGCAGGGATAGCGGCGGCACAGATACGCAGTATTTT. The genes are TRBV5-1 and TRBJ2-3; D may be TRBD2 (6 bases). Germline V gene lookup returns CDR1 SGHRS and CDR2 YFSETQ. V was cut by 5 bases and J by 1 base, with 11 bases left in between. The CDR3 runs 14 residues.

This clonotype was recorded many times. The chain has TRBV28 and TRBJ2-5; TRBD2 matches 7 bases. Germline assignment: CDR1 MDHEN and CDR2 SYDVKM. This CDR3 is built from 13 residues. Trimming took 11 bases from V and 4 from J; bases not matched to a gene: 10. The CDR3 spells CAGSLGLGETQYF. The CDR3 DNA sequence: TGTGCCGGCTCCCTCGGACTAGGAGAGACCCAGTACTTC.

This clonotype was picked up many times. This rearrangement joins TRBV7-9 to TRBJ1-1; D is possibly TRBD1 (6 bases). This CDR3 comprises 16 residues. From germline, CDR1 is SEHNR and CDR2 FQNEAQ (reference sequence). The ends were cut back, 1 base at V and 0 bases at J, with 12 bases in the middle. The CDR3 sequence is CASSLGGAAMNTEAFF. CDR3 DNA sequence: TGTGCCAGCAGCTTAGGGGGGGCAGCCATGAACACTGAAGCTTTCTTT.

The genes are TRBV14 and TRBJ2-2; D not certain. The germline CDR1 and CDR2 sequences are SGHDN and FVKESK. V was shortened by 5 bases and J by 2 bases, with 9 bases between the two germline ends. This CDR3 spans 14 amino acids. CDR3 region: CASSYDPNTGELFF. CDR3 nucleotide sequence: TGTGCCAGCAGCTATGACCCTAACACCGGGGAGCTGTTTTTT.

This clonotype was seen many times. The V and J genes are TRBV6-2 or TRBV6-3 and TRBJ2-1; 9 bases line up with TRBD2. Germline V lookup: CDR1 MNHEY, CDR2 SVGEGT. The CDR3 length is 15 residues. Losses at the gene ends were 2 bases for V and 4 bases for J; bases not matched to a gene: 3. Here the CDR3 reads CASSYPSGRYNEQFF. The CDR3 DNA follows: TGTGCCAGCAGTTACCCCAGCGGGAGGTACAATGAGCAGTTCTTC.

This clonotype has a count of ten or more. The rearrangement joins TRBV20-1 to TRBJ2-1, with TRBD2 matching over 10 bases. CDR1 and CDR2 from the germline V gene are DFQATT and SNEGSKA (reference sequence). CDR3 length: 14 residues. V gave up 5 bases and J gave up 6 bases; unmatched junction bases: 7. DNA for the CDR3: TGCAGTGCTCGACGAGGGACTAGCGTCAATGAGCAGTTCTTC. Protein product: CSARRGTSVNEQFF.

At least ten counts were recorded for this clonotype. The J gene is TRBJ2-3, the V gene TRBV20-1; weak D call: TRBD2 (6 bases). The CDR3 length is 17 residues. CDR1 and CDR2 from the germline V gene are DFQATT and SNEGSKA (reference sequence). The germline V and J ends were trimmed by 3 bases and 1 base, with 20 bases remaining between them. CDR3 DNA: TGCAGTGCTAGTTTTATCCCCCGGCGGGGTCGCACAGATACGCAGTATTTT. Amino acid sequence: CSASFIPRRGRTDTQYF.

This clonotype has at least ten counts. The rearrangement uses TRBV12-3 or TRBV12-4 and TRBJ1-5, with 8 bases fitting TRBD1. V shed 3 bases and J 6 bases; nucleotides not matched to a gene: 10. This CDR3 has 16 amino acids. In nucleotides, the CDR3 is TGTGCCAGCAGTTTTGGGACAGGCTTTTATAGTCAGCCCCAGCATTTT. Translation: CASSFGTGFYSQPQHF.

The rearrangement joins TRBV18 to TRBJ1-3; D perhaps matches TRBD1 (5 bases). V lost 2 bases and J lost 1, with 12 bases in between. CDR3 length: 16 residues. From germline, CDR1 is KGHSH and CDR2 LQKENI. CDR3 loop: CASSPKIDSSGNTIYF. Written as DNA, the CDR3 is TGTGCCAGCTCACCAAAAATCGACAGTTCTGGAAACACCATATATTTT.

This clonotype has at least ten counts. The CDR3 region is CASSGELAKNIQYF. The CDR3 DNA sequence: TGTGCCAGCAGTGGGGAGCTAGCCAAAAACATTCAGTACTTC. The chain carries TRBV2 and TRBJ2-4, with a weak D call TRBD2 (5 bases). The ends were cut back, 4 bases at V and 0 bases at J, with 7 bases in the middle. The CDR3 length is 14 residues. Per the germline V gene, CDR1 is SNHLY and CDR2 is FYNNEI.

Many counts were recorded for this clonotype. This chain joins TRBV6-2 or TRBV6-3 and TRBJ1-5; 8 nucleotides line up with TRBD1. The CDR3 sequence is 15 residues long. Germline V gene data show CDR1 as MNHEY and CDR2 as SVGEGT. Trimming at V came to 6 bases and at J to 6 bases, leaving 10 bases not matched to a gene. CDR3 nucleotides: TGTGCCAGCAGCCACCTCGACAGGGGTGGTCAGCCCCAGCATTTT. Residues: CASSHLDRGGQPQHF.

This clonotype showed up just a few times. The chain carries TRBV27 and TRBJ2-5, with D uncertain. Germline V lookup: CDR1 MNHEY, CDR2 SMNVEV (reference sequence). V was clipped by 6 bases and J by 3 bases, with 11 bases between them. The CDR3 has 13 residues. The CDR3 nucleotides are TGTGCCAGCAGGTACAATAATGAAGAGACCCAGTACTTC. Its protein product is CASRYNNEETQYF.

The rearrangement joins TRBV28 to TRBJ2-7; D perhaps matches TRBD1 (6 bases). Per germline, CDR1 MDHEN and CDR2 SYDVKM. The CDR3 spans 15 residues. The V end lost 7 bases, the J end lost 3 bases, and 19 bases lay between the germline ends. The CDR3 bases are TGTGCCAGCATCGGGATGGGACAATTTAACTACGAGCAGTACTTC. Translation gives CASIGMGQFNYEQYF.

This clonotype was detected ten times or more. This chain joins TRBV20-1 and TRBJ2-5, with 7 bases that match TRBD2. J gave up 0 bases and V 1 base, and 5 bases lay outside the gene matches. The CDR3 is 15 amino acids. CDR1 DFQATT and CDR2 SNEGSKA come from the germline V gene (reference sequence). Here the CDR3 DNA reads TGCAGTGCTAGAGCTAAGGGACTAAACCAAGAGACCCAGTACTTC. Translating it yields CSARAKGLNQETQYF.

This clonotype was found many times. The gene calls are TRBV7-2 and TRBJ1-5; TRBD1 matches at 10 bases. V gave up 6 bases and J gave up 5 bases; unmatched junction bases: 7. The germline V gene has CDR1 SGHTA and CDR2 FQGNSA. This CDR3 comprises 15 residues. CDR3 nucleotides: TGTGCCAGCAGGTTCTCGGGGACAGGGGATCAGCCCCAGCATTTT. This sequence encodes CASRFSGTGDQPQHF.

This clonotype showed up many times. The chain is built from TRBV28 and TRBJ2-7; 7 bases are shared with TRBD1. Germline V gives CDR1 MDHEN, CDR2 SYDVKM. V gave up 5 bases and J gave up 2 bases; unmatched junction bases: 12. This CDR3 is 16 amino acids long. CDR3 amino acids: CASSPSPDRVPYEQYF. For the CDR3, the DNA is TGTGCCAGCAGTCCTTCCCCTGACAGGGTCCCCTACGAGCAGTACTTC.

The sample holds a few counts of this clonotype. The chain joins TRBV7-8 to TRBJ1-2; perhaps TRBD1 as D (5 bases). CDR1 is SGHVS and CDR2 is FQNEAQ in the germline V gene. V lost 1 base and J lost 4, with 10 bases in between. The CDR3 sequence is 14 residues long. The CDR3 DNA follows: TGTGCCAGCAGCTTAGGGGGGACTATCTATGGCTACACCTTC. This encodes CASSLGGTIYGYTF.

This clonotype was recorded many times. The rearrangement links TRBV7-8 to TRBJ2-1, with a possible D match to TRBD1 (5 bases). There are 16 residues in the CDR3. Trimming stripped 5 bases from V and 7 bases from J, with 21 bases between. Germline CDR1 and CDR2: SGHVS and FQNEAQ. CDR3 residues: CASSPSLTREPNEQFF. CDR3 coding DNA: TGTGCCAGCAGCCCAAGCCTAACCAGGGAACCTAATGAGCAGTTCTTC. The full variable domain, with the rest looked up from reference TRBV7-8 and TRBJ2-1, is GAGVSQSPRYKVAKRGQDVALRCDPISGHVSLFWYQQALGQGPEFLTYFQNEAQLDKSGLPSDRFFAERPEGSVSTLKIQRTQQEDSAVYLCASSPSLTREPNEQFFGPGTRLTVL.